This TCR beta chain was captured in a study of blood T cell repertoires in COVID-19. The V segment lost 4 bases and the J segment 4 bases; nucleotides outside the gene matches: 7. CDR1 and CDR2 from the germline V gene are SGHRS and YFSETQ. The CDR3 loop spans 14 amino acids. This table comes from immunoSEQ multiplex PCR, and its TCRdb copy is limited to in-frame clones, with some not included. The data hold tens of thousands of clones, with around four fifths observed a single time. Sequences were obtained from peripheral blood. V gene TRBV5-1 combines with J gene TRBJ1-1; TRBD1 matches 7 bases. The sequence was collected from a man in his 70s with acute or convalescent COVID-19. The chain's CDR3 is CASSPSRGATEAFF. The DNA for the CDR3 is TGCGCCAGCAGCCCCTCCAGGGGGGCCACTGAAGCTTTCTTT.